The 15 T cell receptor beta chains below come from one sample, sequenced in a study of Ad26.COV2.S vaccination and SARS-CoV-2 variants (dated by TCRdb to about 2021). Library construction relied on the immunoSEQ multiplex PCR assay. Sourced from immuneACCESS, this table was stored by TCRdb with only in-frame sequences that have V and J called. A share of the clones is absent; for the studies checked, an unresolved V gene accounts for under half, and the remainder has no known explanation. This sample comprises hundreds of thousands of clones, 87% of them detected only once. In total, the top ten clones hold 3.4% of the sample. The meaning of the sample's treatment or condition label: around 19 received Ad26.COV2.S at low or high dose, single or two shots; about five received placebo; per-sample allocation not given. Repertoires of vaccine and placebo recipients were sequenced from samples taken on day 63 after the first injection.

The starting material was peripheral blood, obtained in a trial of Ad26.COV2.S vaccine versus placebo. All receptors come from a person aged 18-65 years who received the Ad26.COV2.S COVID-19 vaccine or a placebo.

The V call is TRBV10-2, the J call TRBJ1-6; D not certain. The CDR3 runs 14 residues. The germline gives CDR1 WSHSY, CDR2 SAAADI. V lost 4 bases and J 11 bases, leaving 15 bases between the germline ends. DNA of the CDR3: TGCGCCAGCAGTGGAAGGACGGTCAAGGCACCCCTCCACTTT. Translating gives CASSGRTVKAPLHF.

The chain links TRBV30 to TRBJ1-5; the match to TRBD1 covers 10 bases. Germline V CDR1 and CDR2: GTSNPN, SVGIG (reference sequence). There are 14 residues in the CDR3. Losses at the gene ends were 4 bases for V and 1 base for J; bases not matched to a gene: 1. CDR3 bases: TGTGCCTGGAAGGGACAGGGGAGCAATCAGCCCCAGCATTTT. It encodes CAWKGQGSNQPQHF.

V usage is TRBV30 and J usage is TRBJ1-2, with D possibly being TRBD1 (5 bases). The ends were cut back, 5 bases at V and 11 bases at J, with 18 bases in the middle. Germline V gene data show CDR1 as GTSNPN and CDR2 as SVGIG (reference sequence). The CDR3 contains 12 residues. The CDR3 region has the DNA TGTGCCTGGGGGTCCCCAGGGATCAGGTACACCTTC. Amino acid sequence: CAWGSPGIRYTF.

The J gene is TRBJ2-7, the V gene TRBV20-1; D uncertain. Germline-derived CDR1 and CDR2 are DFQATT and SNEGSKA (reference sequence). Trimming shortened V by 5 bases and J by 7 bases, and 9 bases separated the two germline ends. This CDR3 region has 10 residues. The CDR3 sequence is CSAVREEQYF. CDR3 bases: TGCAGTGCTGTAAGAGAAGAGCAGTACTTC.

This chain uses TRBV5-1 with TRBJ1-2; 8 positions agree with TRBD1. Germline V gene lookup returns CDR1 SGHRS and CDR2 YFSETQ. Trimming took 4 bases from V and 4 from J; bases not matched to a gene: 6. The CDR3 has 14 residues. The CDR3 DNA sequence: TGCGCCAGCAGCCTTACAGGGGGGACCTATGGCTACACCTTC. It codes for CASSLTGGTYGYTF. Filled out from reference TRBV5-1 and TRBJ1-2, the complete variable domain reads KAGVTQTPRYLIKTRGQQVTLSCSPISGHRSVSWYQQTPGQGLQFLFEYFSETQRNKGNFPGRFSGRQFSNSRSEMNVSTLELGDSALYLCASSLTGGTYGYTFGSGTRLTVV.

The CDR3 region is CASSTAWGREDYGYTF. The CDR3 nucleotides read TGTGCCAGCAGCACAGCCTGGGGGAGGGAAGACTATGGCTACACCTTC. The chain uses TRBV7-2 and TRBJ1-2; maybe TRBD1 (5 bases). Germline loops: CDR1 SGHTA, CDR2 FQGNSA. V lost 5 bases to trimming and J lost 3 bases, with 19 bases between them. The CDR3 runs 16 residues.

With respect to this clone: The sample contains more than one DNA sequence encoding this CDR3. The J gene is TRBJ1-1, the V gene TRBV9, with a weak D call TRBD1 (5 bases). V was shortened by 0 bases and J by 5 bases, with 8 bases between the two germline ends. The CDR3 has 13 residues. Germline assignment: CDR1 SGDLS and CDR2 YYNGEE. CDR3 DNA: TGTGCCAGCAGCGTAGGGGGGTTGACTGAAGCTTTCTTT. It specifies CASSVGGLTEAFF.

The table lists this clone with a count of one. The V call is TRBV7-8, the J call TRBJ2-1; 12 bases are shared with TRBD2. CDR1 is SGHVS and CDR2 is FQNEAQ in the germline V gene. The ends lost 5 bases at V and 2 bases at J; junction bases unmatched: 4. The CDR3 runs 16 residues. Here the CDR3 reads CASSTWTSGAYNEQFF. The CDR3 DNA reads TGTGCCAGCAGCACCTGGACTAGCGGGGCCTACAATGAGCAGTTCTTC.

The CDR3 sequence is CASSGWGGLFF. In DNA, the CDR3 is TGCGCCAGCAGTGGTTGGGGAGGGCTGTTTTTT. The chain employs TRBV4-3 and TRBJ2-2; D perhaps matches TRBD2 (6 bases). The CDR3 loop spans 11 amino acids. The germline V and J ends were trimmed by 6 bases and 13 bases, with 12 bases remaining between them. CDR1 LGHNA and CDR2 YSLEER come from the germline V gene.

This sequence joins TRBV30 and TRBJ1-5, with no clear D. CDR1 is GTSNPN, CDR2 SVGIG, per germline (reference sequence). The CDR3 length is 15 residues. Trimming pared 2 bases from V and 2 bases from J, leaving 13 bases between. This chain's CDR3 is CAWSSLSVGNQPQHF. CDR3 bases: TGTGCCTGGAGTTCCCTTTCGGTGGGCAATCAGCCCCAGCATTTT. Complete variable domain (other parts from reference TRBV30 and TRBJ1-5): SQTIHQWPATLVQPVGSPLSLECTVEGTSNPNLYWYRQAAGRGLQLLFYSVGIGQISSEVPQNLSASRPQDRQFILSSKKLLLSDSGFYLCAWSSLSVGNQPQHFGDGTRLSIL.

This clone was detected only once. The V gene is TRBV2, the J gene TRBJ2-4; D remains ambiguous. Germline values: CDR1 SNHLY, CDR2 FYNNEI. The CDR3 has 14 residues. Trimming pared 7 bases from V and 1 base from J, leaving 11 bases between. The CDR3 nucleotides read TGTGCCAGCATTCCTGATAATGCCAAAAACATTCAGTACTTC. It is translated as CASIPDNAKNIQYF.

The gene calls are TRBV13 and TRBJ2-5; possibly TRBD1 or TRBD2 for D (5 bases each). Germline CDR1 is PRHDT and CDR2 is FYEKMQ (reference sequence). The CDR3 loop spans 14 amino acids. Trimming pared 4 bases from V and 1 base from J, leaving 10 bases between. The CDR3 is CASSWGRPQETQYF. The CDR3 DNA sequence: TGTGCCAGCAGCTGGGGACGGCCCCAAGAGACCCAGTACTTC. Full variable domain (remainder filled in from reference TRBV13 and TRBJ2-5): AAGVIQSPRHLIKEKRETATLKCYPIPRHDTVYWYQQGPGQDPQFLISFYEKMQSDKGSIPDRFSAQQFSDYHSELNMSSLELGDSALYFCASSWGRPQETQYFGPGTRLLVL.

The V call is TRBV4-1, the J call TRBJ2-7; a weak D match, TRBD2 (7 bases). This CDR3 is built from 15 residues. The ends were cut back, 1 base at V and 4 bases at J, with 14 bases in the middle. From germline, CDR1 is MGHRA and CDR2 YSYEKL. CDR3 protein: CASSQARGATYEQYF. The CDR3 DNA reads as TGCGCCAGCAGCCAAGCCCGGGGGGCAACGTACGAGCAGTACTTC.

This sequence joins TRBV27 and TRBJ2-3; the D is unclear. Germline CDR1 is MNHEY and CDR2 is SMNVEV (reference sequence). Trimming left V 4 bases short and J 7 bases short, with 6 bases between. CDR3 size: 11 residues. The CDR3 loop reads CASSSRNTQYF. The CDR3 DNA sequence: TGTGCCAGCAGTTCGAGAAATACGCAGTATTTT.

This clone was counted once. This sequence joins TRBV2 and TRBJ1-2; unclear D gene. This CDR3 has 14 amino acids. V shed 7 bases and J shed 5 bases, with 17 bases lying between them. Germline V gene sequence: CDR1 SNHLY, CDR2 FYNNEI. For the CDR3, the DNA is TGTGCCAGCACCTTGGGCAGAGCTCCTTATGGCTACACCTTC. This encodes CASTLGRAPYGYTF.